This T cell receptor (beta chain) was profiled in a study of blood T cell repertoires in COVID-19. The table came from immunoSEQ multiplex PCR; TCRdb's copy has only in-frame clones and leaves some out. The data show approximately 200,000 clones, about 88% seen once. CDR1 and CDR2 from the germline V gene are SGHRS and YFSETQ. Trimming removed 5 bases from V and 4 bases from J; junction bases left unmatched: 8. CDR3 size: 15 residues. V is TRBV5-1 and J is TRBJ1-4; 7 bases map to TRBD1. Sequencing used peripheral blood. The source is a man in his 70s with active or convalescent COVID-19. The CDR3 sequence is CASSRQGEHNEKLFF. In DNA, the CDR3 is TGCGCCAGCAGTCGCCAGGGGGAACATAATGAAAAACTGTTTTTT. Filled out from reference TRBV5-1 and TRBJ1-4, the complete variable domain reads KAGVTQTPRYLIKTRGQQVTLSCSPISGHRSVSWYQQTPGQGLQFLFEYFSETQRNKGNFPGRFSGRQFSNSRSEMNVSTLELGDSALYLCASSRQGEHNEKLFFGSGTQLSVL.